The next 29 T cell receptor beta chains were all read from a single sample in a study of PD-1 blockade in mismatch repair-deficient tumors. Here immunoSEQ multiplex PCR was the method, and the copy in TCRdb shows in-frame clones only, minus some. The table records 60,000 to 75,000 clones, 88% of them present only once. The sequenced sample was peripheral blood, obtained 52 weeks after starting pembrolizumab. These receptors were obtained from an adult with mismatch repair-deficient cancer.

The J gene is TRBJ2-7, the V gene TRBV5-1; 7 bases are shared with TRBD1. V was clipped by 4 bases and J by 2 bases; unmatched bases: 6. This CDR3 is built from 14 residues. The germline V gene has CDR1 SGHRS and CDR2 YFSETQ. The CDR3: CASSQTGNAYEQYF. In nucleotides, the CDR3 is TGCGCCAGCAGCCAGACAGGGAATGCCTACGAGCAGTACTTC.

The gene calls are TRBV10-2 and TRBJ2-3; 7 nucleotides match TRBD2. Germline CDR1 is WSHSY and CDR2 is SAAADI. The V and J ends lost 8 bases and 3 bases, in that order; junction bases with no gene match: 8. The CDR3 extends over 14 amino acids. The CDR3 DNA is TGCGCCAGCTCCAAGGGGCGGGAGACAGATACGCAGTATTTT. It specifies CASSKGRETDTQYF.

The chain joins TRBV30 to TRBJ2-7; 9 bases agree with TRBD1. The CDR3 consists of 14 residues. Losses at the gene ends were 2 bases for V and 3 bases for J; bases not matched to a gene: 5. Germline lookup yields CDR1 GTSNPN and CDR2 SVGIG (reference sequence). The CDR3 here is CAWSTGGFVYEQYF. Here the CDR3 DNA reads TGTGCCTGGAGTACAGGGGGCTTTGTCTACGAGCAGTACTTC.

This chain links TRBV27 with TRBJ2-1; 8 bases align to TRBD2. With V trimmed by 3 bases and J by 7 bases, 8 bases remained unmatched. Germline V lookup: CDR1 MNHEY, CDR2 SMNVEV (reference sequence). The length of the CDR3 is 15 residues. The CDR3: CASSLAGGGKNEQFF. CDR3 coding DNA: TGTGCCAGCAGTTTGGCCGGGGGGGGGAAGAATGAGCAGTTCTTC.

As to this clone: One junction end disagrees with the germline gene, perhaps due to a read error. CDR3 region: CASSLGTSNEQFF. The CDR3 nucleotides read TGTGCTAGCAGCTTAGGGACTAGCAATGAGCAGTTCTTC. J is TRBJ2-1 and V is TRBV7-7; 8 nucleotides agree with TRBD2. Germline assignment: CDR1 SSHAT and CDR2 FNYEAQ (reference sequence). This CDR3 comprises 13 residues.

The chain couples TRBV10-2 to TRBJ2-2, with TRBD2 as a possible D gene (7 bases). The germline V and J ends were trimmed by 5 bases and 6 bases, with 19 bases remaining between them. Germline CDR1 WSHSY, CDR2 SAAADI. CDR3 size: 16 residues. CDR3 region: CASSQGRGEGPGELFF. The CDR3 nucleotides are TGCGCCAGCAGTCAGGGGCGAGGGGAGGGCCCCGGGGAGCTGTTTTTT.

The rearrangement uses TRBV6-1 and TRBJ1-4, with a possible D match to TRBD1 (6 bases). This CDR3 is 14 amino acids long. Per germline, CDR1 MNHNS and CDR2 SASEGT. V lost 6 bases to trimming and J lost 7 bases, with 15 bases between them. The CDR3 reads CASRKKRGGEKLFF. The CDR3 DNA sequence: TGTGCCAGCAGGAAAAAAAGGGGGGGTGAAAAACTGTTTTTT.

This chain uses TRBV7-2 with TRBJ1-3, with D unresolved. V lost 5 bases to trimming and J lost 0 bases, with 5 bases between them. Germline V gives CDR1 SGHTA, CDR2 FQGNSA. The CDR3 loop spans 13 amino acids. The CDR3 sequence is CASSTSSGNTIYF. The CDR3 nucleotides read TGTGCCAGCAGCACAAGCTCTGGAAACACCATATATTTT.

The chain recombines TRBV6-4 with TRBJ2-7, with D unclear. From germline, CDR1 is MRHNA and CDR2 SNTAGT. The CDR3 has 15 residues. V was clipped by 6 bases and J by 2 bases, with 17 bases between them. CDR3 nucleotides: TGTGCCAGCAGCCCCCGAGGTTCAAACACCTACGAGCAGTACTTC. Its protein is CASSPRGSNTYEQYF.

The rearrangement joins TRBV7-9 to TRBJ2-1; 7 nucleotides align to TRBD2. Losses at the gene ends were 3 bases for V and 9 bases for J; bases not matched to a gene: 5. Germline CDR1 SEHNR, CDR2 FQNEAQ (reference sequence). The CDR3 has 13 residues. The DNA of the CDR3 is TGTGCCAGCAGCTTCGCGGGGGTGGGTGAGCAGTTCTTC. Residues: CASSFAGVGEQFF.

V usage is TRBV19 and J usage is TRBJ2-7, with TRBD1 matching over 11 bases. CDR1 is LNHDA, CDR2 SQIVND, per germline (reference sequence). V dropped 6 bases and J dropped 2; count of bases not matched to a gene: 6. The CDR3 is 15 residues long. Here the CDR3 reads CASSNRGQGAYEQYF. The DNA for the CDR3 is TGTGCCAGTAGCAATAGGGGACAGGGGGCCTACGAGCAGTACTTC.

This rearrangement joins TRBV7-3 to TRBJ2-7, with D perhaps TRBD1 or TRBD2 (5 bases each). V was shortened by 4 bases and J by 5 bases, with 12 bases between the two germline ends. The CDR3 totals 13 residues. Germline V gives CDR1 SGHTA, CDR2 FQGTGA. CDR3 nucleotides: TGTGCCAGCAGCTCCGGGACGGGCAACGAGCAGTACTTC. It encodes CASSSGTGNEQYF.

The CDR3 loop reads CSVEVGGPFYEQYF. In DNA, the CDR3 is TGCAGCGTTGAAGTTGGGGGACCTTTCTACGAGCAGTACTTC. The chain uses TRBV29-1 and TRBJ2-7, with D possibly being TRBD1 or TRBD2 (5 bases each). Trimming took off 1 base at V and 3 bases at J, with 13 bases between the two ends. The CDR3 length is 14 residues. CDR1 and CDR2 from the germline V gene are SQVTM and ANQGSEA.

The rearrangement links TRBV7-9 to TRBJ2-7; D perhaps matches TRBD1 (6 bases). Trimming took off 1 base at V and 5 bases at J, with 12 bases between the two ends. This CDR3 is built from 14 residues. Germline lookup yields CDR1 SEHNR and CDR2 FQNEAQ (reference sequence). CDR3 in DNA: TGTGCCAGCAGCTTAGACAGGGTGGTCGACGAGCAGTACTTC. It specifies CASSLDRVVDEQYF. The entire variable domain, with the rest obtained from reference TRBV7-9 and TRBJ2-7, is as follows: DTGVSQNPRHKITKRGQNVTFRCDPISEHNRLYWYRQTLGQGPEFLTYFQNEAQLEKSRLLSDRFSAERPKGSFSTLEIQRTEQGDSAMYLCASSLDRVVDEQYFGPGTRLTVT.

The V call is TRBV12-5, the J call TRBJ2-7; 10 bases map to TRBD2. The J segment lost 4 bases and the V segment lost 0 bases, leaving 9 bases of the junction unmatched. This CDR3 spans 17 amino acids. Per the germline V gene, CDR1 is LGHNT and CDR2 is FRNRAP. CDR3 sequence: CASGLVASGSFRYEQYF. Here the CDR3 DNA reads TGTGCTAGTGGTTTGGTGGCTAGCGGGAGCTTCAGGTACGAGCAGTACTTC.

The rearrangement joins TRBV30 to TRBJ1-3; no firm D call. There are 11 residues in the CDR3. The ends were cut back, 2 bases at V and 4 bases at J, with 3 bases in the middle. Looked up from germline, CDR1 is GTSNPN and CDR2 is SVGIG (reference sequence). DNA for the CDR3: TGTGCCTGGAGTCAAGGAAACACCATATATTTT. Translation gives CAWSQGNTIYF.

The rearrangement links TRBV5-6 to TRBJ2-7; D gene unclear. CDR1 is SGHDT and CDR2 is YYEEEE in the germline V gene. This CDR3 has 11 residues. V lost 4 bases to trimming and J lost 3 bases, with 5 bases between them. In DNA, the CDR3 is TGTGCCAGCAGCACCGGCTACGAGCAGTACTTC. It is translated as CASSTGYEQYF. The whole variable domain, filled in from reference TRBV5-6 and TRBJ2-7, reads DAGVTQSPTHLIKTRGQQVTLRCSPKSGHDTVSWYQQALGQGPQFIFQYYEEEERQRGNFPDRFSGHQFPNYSSELNVNALLLGDSALYLCASSTGYEQYFGPGTRLTVT.

This clone appeared a few times. The chain has TRBV28 and TRBJ1-5; D gene unclear. The CDR3 spans 17 residues. Germline V lookup: CDR1 MDHEN, CDR2 SYDVKM. V was pared by 0 bases and J by 2 bases, with 14 bases between. CDR3 amino acids: CASSLWGRSRGNQPQHF. The CDR3 region has the DNA TGTGCCAGCAGTTTATGGGGGAGGTCCAGAGGCAATCAGCCCCAGCATTTT.

The rearrangement uses TRBV28 and TRBJ2-3; 8 bases match TRBD2. V lost 5 bases and J lost 7; bases outside the gene matches: 20. Germline V gene data show CDR1 as MDHEN and CDR2 as SYDVKM. This CDR3 has 18 residues. DNA of the CDR3: TGTGCCAGCAGTGGGGGGTTTACTAGCGGAATCCAACGGAATACGCAGTATTTT. It yields the protein CASSGGFTSGIQRNTQYF.

The chain is built from TRBV11-3 and TRBJ1-5, with D perhaps matching TRBD1 (5 bases). Trimming cost V 1 base and J 5 bases, with 6 bases left between them. Looked up from germline, CDR1 is SGHNT and CDR2 is YENEEA. This CDR3 has 13 amino acids. The CDR3 DNA follows: TGTGCCAGCAGCTTAGGAGGGGATCAGCCCCAGCATTTT. Its protein product is CASSLGGDQPQHF.

In DNA form, the CDR3 reads TGTGCCAGCAGCGGGCATCCCAGCACCTACGAGCAGTACTTC. This encodes CASSGHPSTYEQYF. The chain joins TRBV27 to TRBJ2-7; D not resolved. Germline lookup yields CDR1 MNHEY and CDR2 SMNVEV (reference sequence). The CDR3 has 14 residues. Trimming removed 6 bases from V and 2 bases from J, with 14 bases in between.

The chain employs TRBV21-1 and TRBJ2-7. TRBV21-1 is listed as a pseudogene. CDR3 length: 15 amino acids. The CDR3 DNA is TGTGCCAGCAGATCTAAGGGGGGCAGGGGTTACGAGCAGTACTTC. Residues: CASRSKGGRGYEQYF.

This clone came up once. The chain joins TRBV4-1 to TRBJ2-7; 7 bases are a match to TRBD2. The CDR3 runs to 13 residues. The germline CDR1 and CDR2 sequences are MGHRA and YSYEKL. The V gene end was trimmed by 4 bases and the J gene end by 3 bases; junction bases not matched to a gene: 3. CDR3 DNA sequence: TGCGCCAGCAGCCCAGGGACTAACTACGAGCAGTACTTC. This encodes CASSPGTNYEQYF.

This chain links TRBV14 with TRBJ2-3; perhaps TRBD2 as D (6 bases). The germline V gene encodes CDR1 SGHDN and CDR2 FVKESK. Trimming pared 3 bases from V and 3 bases from J, leaving 22 bases between. CDR3 size: 18 residues. CDR3 residues: CASSQSGEAPRKTDTQYF. CDR3 nucleotide sequence: TGTGCCAGCAGCCAGTCTGGGGAGGCACCCCGCAAAACAGATACGCAGTATTTT.

The rearrangement uses TRBV7-6 and TRBJ2-5; unclear D gene. V gave up 7 bases and J gave up 4 bases, with 16 bases separating them. The CDR3 runs to 14 residues. CDR1 is SGHVS, CDR2 FNYEAQ, per germline. This chain's CDR3 is CASNPLSRSETQYF. The CDR3, as DNA: TGTGCCAGCAATCCTCTTTCTAGGTCAGAGACCCAGTACTTC.

DNA for the CDR3: TGTGCCAGCAGTGAAGCGCCCTGGAGGATGAACACTGAAGCTTTCTTT. Protein: CASSEAPWRMNTEAFF. The J gene is TRBJ1-1, the V gene TRBV6-1, with D uncertain. The germline V gene encodes CDR1 MNHNS and CDR2 SASEGT. The V end lost 0 bases, the J end lost 0 bases, and 11 bases lay between the germline ends. This CDR3 is 16 amino acids long.

The chain uses TRBV4-1 and TRBJ2-3; 8 bases are a match to TRBD1. The CDR3 covers 14 residues. Trimming took 3 bases from V and 4 from J; bases not matched to a gene: 3. Germline V gene lookup returns CDR1 MGHRA and CDR2 YSYEKL. The CDR3 region is CASSQQGAADTQYF. DNA of the CDR3: TGCGCCAGCAGCCAGCAGGGGGCAGCAGATACGCAGTATTTT.

The chain has TRBV11-2 and TRBJ1-5; TRBD1 might be the D (5 bases). Trimming left V 3 bases short and J 5 bases short, with 14 bases between. Germline values: CDR1 SGHAT, CDR2 FQNNGV. The CDR3 runs 15 residues. CDR3 DNA sequence: TGTGCCAGCAGCTTCGGAGGAGTGGGGCATCAGCCCCAGCATTTT. Translating gives CASSFGGVGHQPQHF.

V and J are TRBV7-2 and TRBJ2-5; 13 nucleotides agree with TRBD2. Germline-derived CDR1 and CDR2 are SGHTA and FQGNSA. V lost 4 bases and J lost 4; bases outside the gene matches: 15. The length of the CDR3 is 19 residues. CDR3: CASSSHRLAGGLPGETQYF. CDR3 coding DNA: TGTGCCAGCAGCTCACATCGACTAGCGGGAGGCCTCCCGGGAGAGACCCAGTACTTC.